These 3 T cell receptor beta chains originate from one sample sequenced in a study of glioma-infiltrating T cells. The iRepertoire nested amplicon-rescue multiplex PCR amplified TCR alpha and beta CDR3s from RNA. TCRdb independently ran MiXCR on the multiplex PCR reads; one entry per CDR3 protein. The data show 150,000 to 200,000 distinct CDR3 sequences, more than 30% seen once. The sequenced material came from glioma tissue, nonneoplastic brain tissue, or PBMCs (not recorded which). The receptors were gathered from a human donor with low-grade glioma or glioblastoma, undergoing nonglioma brain surgery, or in good health (not recorded which).

The V gene is TRBV10-3, the J gene TRBJ1-1; 7 nucleotides match TRBD1. Germline CDR1 ENHRY, CDR2 SYGVKD. V shed 0 bases, J shed 4 bases, and the junction held 5 bases outside the gene matches. This CDR3 is built from 15 residues. The CDR3 region has the DNA TGTGCCATCAGTGAGTCGACAGGGCGGGCCACTGAAGCTTTCTTT. Translation: CAISESTGRATEAFF.

This clonotype was counted between two and nine times. The chain joins TRBV18 to TRBJ2-7, with D possibly TRBD2 on 5 matching bases. V lost 3 bases to trimming and J lost 6 bases, with 9 bases between them. The CDR3 contains 12 residues. The germline CDR1 and CDR2 sequences are KGHSH and LQKENI. The CDR3 coding sequence is TGTGCCAGCTCACCTGGTCGGGGCGAGCAGTACTTC. Amino acid sequence: CASSPGRGEQYF.

This clonotype was seen at least ten times. The J gene is TRBJ1-3, the V gene TRBV6-1; 8 positions match TRBD1. The CDR3 covers 15 residues. CDR1 is MNHNS and CDR2 is SASEGT in the germline V gene. V was pared by 5 bases and J by 4 bases, with 7 bases of the junction left unmatched. The CDR3 coding sequence is TGTGCCAGCAGTTTAAGGACAGGGCGCGGAAACACCATATATTTT. Its translation is CASSLRTGRGNTIYF.